This is a list of T cell receptor beta chains from one sample in a study of high-grade serous ovarian cancer treatment subgroups. Sequenced by immunoSEQ multiplex PCR; TCRdb stores in-frame clones only, minus some. The sample shows 9,500 to 15,000 clones, 80% to 90% of them seen only once. Sequenced: tumor tissue. These receptors were collected from a human donor with high-grade serous ovarian cancer. The CDR3 runs from the conserved cysteine through the conserved F or W. D genes are given only for firm matches. Expanded clones get a size class; other rows say once, few or many, or leave the size out.

>TRBD1|TRBV19|14|few|TRBJ1-2
CASSRQGAGYGYTF
TGTGCCAGTAGTCGACAGGGGGCTGGCTATGGCTACACCTTC
>NA|TRBV20-1|11|NA|TRBJ1-1
CSARSRNEAFF
TGCAGTGCTAGATCCCGCAATGAAGCTTTCTTT
>NA|TRBV5-6|16|NA|TRBJ2-3
CASSHQVPRGTDTQYF
TGTGCCAGCAGCCATCAGGTCCCTCGGGGCACAGATACGCAGTATTTT
>NA|TRBV7-8|14|few|TRBJ2-5
CASSPGAGWETQYF
TGTGCCAGCAGCCCCGGGGCGGGGTGGGAGACCCAGTACTTC
>NA|TRBV10-3|12|NA|TRBJ2-5
CAISVPGETQYF
TGTGCCATCAGCGTGCCGGGAGAGACCCAGTACTTC
>TRBD1|TRBV5-4|17|NA|TRBJ1-2
CASSSVATRQGGYGYTF
TGTGCCAGCAGCTCCGTAGCCACCAGACAGGGTGGCTATGGCTACACCTTC
>NA|TRBV11-2|16|NA|TRBJ1-2
CASSLAVGGSDYGYTF
TGTGCCAGCAGCTTAGCTGTTGGGGGAAGCGACTATGGCTACACCTTC
>NA|TRBV11-3|14|NA|TRBJ2-1
CASSLNVGGAEQFF
TGTGCCAGCAGCTTAAATGTAGGGGGGGCGGAGCAGTTCTTC
>NA|TRBV7-2|11|NA|TRBJ2-1
CASSLGQLSFF
TGTGCCAGCAGCTTAGGACAGCTCTCCTTCTTC
>NA|TRBV29-1|12|NA|TRBJ1-2
CSVEGGLYGYTF
TGCAGCGTTGAAGGTGGCCTTTATGGCTACACCTTC
>NA|TRBV5-4|16|NA|TRBJ1-2
CASSSTGGNLGYGYTF
TGTGCCAGCAGCTCAACTGGTGGGAATCTGGGGTATGGCTACACCTTC
>NA|TRBV4-1|17|few|TRBJ1-6
CASSQDLRSSYNSPLHF
TGCGCCAGCAGCCAAGATCTCAGGAGCTCCTATAATTCACCCCTCCACTTT
>TRBD2|TRBV19|18|NA|TRBJ2-7
CASSRSGTSGRQAYEQYF
TGTGCCAGTAGTAGATCCGGGACTAGCGGGAGGCAAGCCTACGAGCAGTACTTC
>NA|TRBV19|15|NA|TRBJ1-2
CASRKETLGDYGYTF
TGTGCCAGTAGAAAAGAGACACTCGGAGACTATGGCTACACCTTC
>TRBD2|TRBV9|15|NA|TRBJ2-7
CASSVQGGTTYEQYF
TGTGCCAGCAGCGTACAGGGTGGGACTACCTACGAGCAGTACTTC
>TRBD1|TRBV2|13|NA|TRBJ1-1
CASSRQGNTEAFF
TGTGCCAGCAGTAGACAGGGTAACACTGAAGCTTTCTTT
>NA|TRBV5-8|15|once|TRBJ2-2
CASSLYYGDTGELFF
TGTGCCAGCAGCTTGTATTACGGAGACACCGGGGAGCTGTTTTTT
>NA|TRBV14|14|NA|TRBJ1-1
CASSQSSGDTEAFF
TGTGCCAGCAGCCAGAGCTCGGGAGACACTGAAGCTTTCTTT
>TRBD2|TRBV5-8|14|NA|TRBJ2-7
CASSFSGGAGEQYF
TGTGCCAGCAGCTTTAGCGGGGGGGCCGGCGAGCAGTACTTC
>NA|TRBV4-1|15|NA|TRBJ1-2
CASSQGHGSDYGYTF
TGCGCCAGCAGCCAAGGACATGGCTCTGACTATGGCTACACCTTC
>NA|TRBV19|13|NA|TRBJ2-1
CASSAHRDNEQFF
TGTGCCAGTAGTGCGCACAGAGACAATGAGCAGTTCTTC
>TRBD1|TRBV7-2|17|NA|TRBJ1-6
CASSLADRVSYNSPLHF
TGTGCCAGCAGCTTAGCCGACAGGGTCTCCTATAATTCACCCCTCCACTTT
>TRBD1|TRBV4-1|16|NA|TRBJ1-5
CASSQDGTGGIQPQHF
TGCGCCAGCAGCCAGGACGGGACAGGGGGAATCCAGCCCCAGCATTTT
>NA|TRBV6-5|14|NA|TRBJ1-5
CASSTHGGREPQHF
TGTGCCAGCAGTACCCACGGGGGCAGGGAGCCCCAGCATTTT
>NA|TRBV5-6|15|NA|TRBJ2-7
CASSFPNDRTYEQYF
TGTGCCAGCAGCTTTCCAAATGACAGGACCTACGAGCAGTACTTC
>NA|TRBV29-1|15|NA|TRBJ1-2
CSVGGGLQVNYGYTF
TGCAGCGTCGGCGGGGGTTTACAGGTTAACTATGGCTACACCTTC
>TRBD1|TRBV5-4|15|NA|TRBJ2-5
CASSFWGQGMETQYF
TGTGCCAGCAGCTTTTGGGGACAGGGGATGGAGACCCAGTACTTC
>NA|TRBV6-6|12|NA|TRBJ2-5
CASGGAQETQYF
TGTGCCAGCGGGGGAGCTCAAGAGACCCAGTACTTC